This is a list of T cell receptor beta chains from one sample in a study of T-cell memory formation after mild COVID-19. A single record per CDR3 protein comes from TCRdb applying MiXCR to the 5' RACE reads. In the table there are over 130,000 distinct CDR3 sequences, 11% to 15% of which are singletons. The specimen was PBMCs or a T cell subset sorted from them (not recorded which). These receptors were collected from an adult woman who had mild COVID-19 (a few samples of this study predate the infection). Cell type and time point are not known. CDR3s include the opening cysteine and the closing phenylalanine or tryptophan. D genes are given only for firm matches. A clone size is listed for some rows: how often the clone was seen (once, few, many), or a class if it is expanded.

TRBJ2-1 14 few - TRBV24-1 TGTGCCACCAGTGATTTCGTCAGGGATCATGAGCAGTTCTTC CATSDFVRDHEQFF
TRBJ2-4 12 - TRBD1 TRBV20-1 TGCAGTGCTAGCCCTGGGACAGGGGGACCCTACTTC CSASPGTGGPYF
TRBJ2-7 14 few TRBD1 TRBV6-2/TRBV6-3 TGTGCCAGCAGTTACTTGGACAGGGCAGGCGAGCAGTACTTC CASSYLDRAGEQYF
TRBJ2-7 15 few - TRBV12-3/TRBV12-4 TGTGCCAGCAGTGACAGGAGGTCCAGCTCCTACGAGCAGTACTTC CASSDRRSSSYEQYF
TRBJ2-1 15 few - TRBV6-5 TGTGCCAGCAGTCAGCTTTTCCGGGGGCACAATGAGCAGTTCTTC CASSQLFRGHNEQFF
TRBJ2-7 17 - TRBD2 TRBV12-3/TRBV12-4 TGTGCCAGCAGTGTCCGTCCTACTAGCGGGAGGTCCTACGAGCAGTACTTC CASSVRPTSGRSYEQYF
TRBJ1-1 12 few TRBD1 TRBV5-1 TGCGCCAGCAATCAGGGGGGAGCTGAAGCTTTCTTT CASNQGGAEAFF
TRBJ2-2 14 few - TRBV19 TGTGCCAGTAGTTTTCGCCTTTGGACCGGGGAGCTGTTTTTT CASSFRLWTGELFF
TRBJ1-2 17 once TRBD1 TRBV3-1 TGTGCCAGCAGCCAAGCGGGACAGGGGTCGGGAGCTTGGGGCTACACCTTC CASSQAGQGSGAWGYTF
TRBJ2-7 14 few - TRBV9 TGTGCCAGCAGCGTAGGGGGTTCGGCCTACGAGCAGTACTTC CASSVGGSAYEQYF
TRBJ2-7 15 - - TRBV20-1 TGCAGTGCTAGAGATGGAGGGGCCAGCTCCTACGAGCAGTACTTC CSARDGGASSYEQYF
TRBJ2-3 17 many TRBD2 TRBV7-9 TGTGCCAGCAGCCTACCCCTGGGACTAGCGGAGACAGATACGCAGTATTTT CASSLPLGLAETDTQYF
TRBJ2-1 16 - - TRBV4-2 TGTGCCAGCAGCCAAGCCCGGGGCCCTCGGCACAATGAGCAGTTCTTC CASSQARGPRHNEQFF
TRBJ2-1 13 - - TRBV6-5 TGTGCCAGCAGTTACTCCGCGAACAATGAGCAGTTCTTC CASSYSANNEQFF
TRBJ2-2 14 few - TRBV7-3 TGTGCCAGCAGCTTATCAGGGGAGACCGGGGAGCTGTTTTTT CASSLSGETGELFF
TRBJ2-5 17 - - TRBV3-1 TGTGCCAGCAGCCAAGATGGAGAGGGAGTGTTTTCGGAGACCCAGTACTTC CASSQDGEGVFSETQYF